These 30 T cell receptor beta chains originate from one sample sequenced in a study of blood T cell repertoires in COVID-19. Repertoires were generated with immunoSEQ multiplex PCR, while TCRdb's copy carries only in-frame clones and drops some. The sample carries around 260,000 clones, approximately 86% recorded once. Material: peripheral blood. These receptors were collected from a human donor with COVID-19, enrolled during active disease. The donor label of this sample is uncertain.

The rearrangement links TRBV5-1 to TRBJ1-1; TRBD1 might be the D (6 bases). The ends were cut back, 5 bases at V and 5 bases at J, with 16 bases in the middle. The CDR3 totals 14 residues. The germline V gene encodes CDR1 SGHRS and CDR2 YFSETQ. CDR3 residues: CASSPGRGKTEAFF. The CDR3 DNA sequence: TGCGCCAGCAGTCCCGGCAGGGGAAAGACTGAAGCTTTCTTT.

The chain couples TRBV5-1 to TRBJ1-1; D is perhaps TRBD1 (5 bases). Germline lookup yields CDR1 SGHRS and CDR2 YFSETQ. V lost 0 bases to trimming and J lost 0 bases, with 6 bases between them. This CDR3 is built from 14 residues. The CDR3 nucleotides read TGCGCCAGCAGCTTGGAAGGGGTGAACACTGAAGCTTTCTTT. Residues: CASSLEGVNTEAFF.

This sequence joins TRBV7-3 and TRBJ1-1; TRBD1 matches 9 bases. J was trimmed by 7 bases and V by 7 bases; bases with no gene match: 13. The CDR3 extends over 15 amino acids. The germline V gene encodes CDR1 SGHTA and CDR2 FQGTGA. CDR3 sequence reads: CASTPSGTGSVEAFF. CDR3 in DNA: TGTGCCAGCACCCCTTCCGGGACAGGGTCGGTTGAAGCTTTCTTT.

This sequence joins TRBV7-3 and TRBJ2-5; D not certain. Germline loops: CDR1 SGHTA, CDR2 FQGTGA. V was shortened by 11 bases and J by 5 bases, with 21 bases between the two germline ends. The CDR3 length is 14 residues. The CDR3 DNA follows: TGTGCCCTTAAATACCTAACTTTCGGGGAGACCCAGTACTTC. Its translation: CALKYLTFGETQYF. The entire variable domain, with the rest obtained from reference TRBV7-3 and TRBJ2-5, is as follows: GAGVSQTPSNKVTEKGKYVELRCDPISGHTALYWYRQSLGQGPEFLIYFQGTGAADDSGLPNDRFFAVRPEGSVSTLKIQRTERGDSAVYLCALKYLTFGETQYFGPGTRLLVL.

The chain employs TRBV5-8 and TRBJ1-2; 7 bases are shared with TRBD1. Germline values: CDR1 SGHTS, CDR2 YDEGEE. The CDR3 is made up of 15 amino acids. Trimming took 5 bases from V and 4 from J; bases not matched to a gene: 11. CDR3 protein: CASSTWRGPRYGYTF. The CDR3, as DNA: TGTGCCAGCAGTACGTGGAGGGGGCCTCGCTATGGCTACACCTTC.

This rearrangement joins TRBV11-1 to TRBJ2-7; D is possibly TRBD2 (6 bases). The CDR3 spans 15 residues. The germline V gene encodes CDR1 SGHAT and CDR2 FQDESV (reference sequence). Between the trimmed V and J ends, which lost 5 bases and 2 bases, there was a span of 16 bases. DNA of the CDR3: TGTGCCAGCAGCCTCCGGAGGGATGGAACCTACGAGCAGTACTTC. Its protein is CASSLRRDGTYEQYF.

V and J are TRBV19 and TRBJ1-4, with unresolved D. Trimming removed 8 bases from V and 6 bases from J, with 10 bases in between. In germline, CDR1 is LNHDA, CDR2 SQIVND (reference sequence). CDR3 length: 12 residues. CDR3 in amino acids: CASRGEDEKLFF. In DNA form, the CDR3 reads TGTGCCAGTCGCGGGGAGGATGAAAAACTGTTTTTT.

The chain carries TRBV9 and TRBJ2-7; TRBD2 matches at 14 bases. Germline CDR1 and CDR2: SGDLS and YYNGEE. V dropped 4 bases and J dropped 7; count of bases not matched to a gene: 7. CDR3 size: 15 residues. The chain's CDR3 is CASSPGTSGRGEQYF. The CDR3 coding sequence is TGTGCCAGCAGCCCCGGGACTAGCGGGAGAGGGGAGCAGTACTTC. Drawing the rest from reference TRBV9 and TRBJ2-7, the complete variable domain is DSGVTQTPKHLITATGQRVTLRCSPRSGDLSVYWYQQSLDQGLQFLIQYYNGEERAKGNILERFSAQQFPDLHSELNLSSLELGDSALYFCASSPGTSGRGEQYFGPGTRLTVT.

The chain links TRBV30 to TRBJ1-1; tentative D call: TRBD1 (6 bases). V lost 8 bases and J lost 4, with 20 bases in between. The germline gives CDR1 GTSNPN, CDR2 SVGIG (reference sequence). The CDR3 loop spans 14 amino acids. In DNA form, the CDR3 reads TGTGCCGGGTACTCGAGGGGGTTCATCACTGAAGCTTTCTTT. Translating gives CAGYSRGFITEAFF.

The V gene is TRBV5-4, the J gene TRBJ2-7; D is possibly TRBD2 (6 bases). Trimming removed 4 bases from V and 3 bases from J, with 14 bases in between. CDR3 length equals 14 residues. The germline CDR1 and CDR2 sequences are SGHNT and YYREEE (reference sequence). The CDR3 nucleotides are TGTGCCAGCAGCGACCGGGGAGGAAACTACGAGCAGTACTTC. It is translated as CASSDRGGNYEQYF.

Here the CDR3 reads CASTIVGSGKAYEQYF. The DNA of the CDR3 is TGTGCCAGCACTATCGTCGGTAGCGGGAAGGCCTACGAGCAGTACTTC. The V call is TRBV27, the J call TRBJ2-7, with TRBD2 identical over 8 bases. This CDR3 contains 16 residues. CDR1 MNHEY and CDR2 SMNVEV come from the germline V gene (reference sequence). Trimming removed 7 bases from V and 2 bases from J; junction bases left unmatched: 13.

This clone was observed at least ten times. The chain employs TRBV15 and TRBJ2-5; TRBD1 might be the D (6 bases). Per germline, CDR1 LNHNV and CDR2 YYDKDF (reference sequence). The V end lost 6 bases, the J end lost 5 bases, and 13 bases lay between the germline ends. The CDR3 consists of 13 residues. CDR3 region: CATSPQGRETQYF. CDR3 in DNA: TGTGCCACCAGTCCACAGGGTAGGGAGACCCAGTACTTC.

The gene calls are TRBV21-1 and TRBJ2-7; TRBD1, the table's D call, lacks a check against the DNA. TRBV21-1 is a listed pseudogene. The CDR3 length is 14 residues. The CDR3 coding sequence is TGTGCCAGCAGCAATGAGGGACAGCACTACGAGCAGTACTTC. Translation gives CASSNEGQHYEQYF.

This chain connects TRBV11-1 to TRBJ2-4, with 13 bases fitting TRBD2. Germline V CDR1 and CDR2: SGHAT, FQDESV (reference sequence). Trimming removed 4 bases from V and 11 bases from J; junction bases left unmatched: 8. The CDR3 contains 15 residues. CDR3 sequence (DNA): TGTGCCAGCAGCTGGACTAGCGGGAGTCATGTTGTTCAGTACTTC. Translating it yields CASSWTSGSHVVQYF.

The sample holds a few counts of this clone. DNA for the CDR3: TGCGCCAGCAGCTTGGGGTCCGGGCAGTACTTC. It codes for CASSLGSGQYF. The rearrangement links TRBV5-1 to TRBJ2-7; no definite D call. Germline CDR1 is SGHRS and CDR2 is YFSETQ. This CDR3 has 11 amino acids. Trimming cost V 0 bases and J 9 bases, with 7 bases left between them.

This chain connects TRBV19 to TRBJ2-3; TRBD2 aligns across 14 bases. The CDR3 is made up of 17 amino acids. Germline CDR1 reads LNHDA; CDR2 reads SQIVND (reference sequence). The ends lost 3 bases at V and 4 bases at J; junction bases unmatched: 6. This CDR3 reads CASSIGTSGRGADTQYF. The DNA for the CDR3 is TGTGCCAGTAGTATTGGGACTAGCGGGAGAGGGGCAGATACGCAGTATTTT.

This chain uses TRBV7-2 with TRBJ2-7; D possibly corresponds to TRBD2 (5 bases). The CDR3 has 13 amino acids. The V gene lost 6 bases and the J gene lost 7 bases, with 16 bases spanning the gap. CDR1 SGHTA and CDR2 FQGNSA come from the germline V gene. In DNA form, the CDR3 reads TGTGCCAGCAGAAGACCGGGGTTGGGAGAGCAGTACTTC. It is translated as CASRRPGLGEQYF.

The rearrangement uses TRBV28 and TRBJ1-5; D might be TRBD1 (6 bases). This CDR3 has 19 residues. Between the trimmed V and J ends, which lost 7 bases and 4 bases, there was a span of 29 bases. Germline V gene lookup returns CDR1 MDHEN and CDR2 SYDVKM. CDR3 amino acids: CASKGLRQDSSSFNQPQHF. The CDR3, as DNA: TGTGCCAGCAAGGGGTTGAGACAGGATTCTTCCTCATTTAATCAGCCCCAGCATTTT.

This chain joins TRBV5-5 and TRBJ2-3; 12 bases agree with TRBD2. V gave up 4 bases and J gave up 3 bases; unmatched junction bases: 6. This CDR3 has 16 amino acids. Germline V gene data show CDR1 as SGHKS and CDR2 as YYEKEE (reference sequence). For the CDR3, the DNA is TGTGCCAGCAGCCCCGTAACTAGCGGGAGGACAGATACGCAGTATTTT. This sequence encodes CASSPVTSGRTDTQYF.

Details on this clone: The same CDR3 arises from other DNA sequences in this sample as well. The rearrangement links TRBV7-3 to TRBJ2-1; perhaps TRBD1 as D (5 bases). V lost 2 bases and J 5 bases, leaving 10 bases between the germline ends. Germline values: CDR1 SGHTA, CDR2 FQGTGA. The CDR3 spans 14 residues. Here the CDR3 reads CASSLSGLNNEQFF. CDR3 coding DNA: TGTGCCAGCAGCTTATCAGGGTTGAACAATGAGCAGTTCTTC.

V gene TRBV5-1 combines with J gene TRBJ1-2, with TRBD1 matching over 12 bases. V lost 4 bases to trimming and J lost 4 bases; unmatched junction nucleotides: 8. The germline V gene encodes CDR1 SGHRS and CDR2 YFSETQ. This CDR3 is built from 16 residues. Here the CDR3 DNA reads TGCGCCAGCAGCGGCCCCGGGACAGGGGGCGTCTATGGCTACACCTTC. It yields the protein CASSGPGTGGVYGYTF.

This clone was counted between two and nine times. At the DNA level, this CDR3 is encoded by other sequences in the same sample as well. V usage is TRBV28 and J usage is TRBJ1-5, with D hard to call. V dropped 3 bases and J dropped 4 bases, with 7 bases sitting between them. This CDR3 has 13 amino acids. Per the germline V gene, CDR1 is MDHEN and CDR2 is SYDVKM. CDR3 residues: CASSFTPNQPQHF. In DNA, the CDR3 is TGTGCCAGCAGTTTTACTCCGAATCAGCCCCAGCATTTT.

The CDR3 DNA reads TGCAGCGTTCAACAGGGGGCAGAGTATGGCTACACCTTC. It codes for CSVQQGAEYGYTF. V is TRBV29-1 and J is TRBJ1-2, with 9 bases fitting TRBD1. Germline values: CDR1 SQVTM, CDR2 ANQGSEA. This CDR3 is built from 13 residues. V shed 5 bases and J 5 bases; nucleotides not matched to a gene: 6.

The chain links TRBV9 to TRBJ1-6; 8 nucleotides line up with TRBD1. Unmatched junction bases numbered 8, after V lost 3 bases and J lost 9 bases. This CDR3 contains 15 residues. Germline V lookup: CDR1 SGDLS, CDR2 YYNGEE. Here the CDR3 reads CASSAGQGSSSPLHF. The CDR3 DNA follows: TGTGCCAGCAGCGCCGGACAGGGTTCGAGTTCACCCCTCCACTTT.

V usage is TRBV19 and J usage is TRBJ2-1, with 15 positions matching TRBD2. This CDR3 comprises 15 residues. Germline lookup yields CDR1 LNHDA and CDR2 SQIVND (reference sequence). V dropped 3 bases and J dropped 9; count of bases not matched to a gene: 3. CDR3 region: CASSIWTSGRVEQFF. CDR3 nucleotide sequence: TGTGCCAGTAGTATCTGGACTAGCGGGAGGGTTGAGCAGTTCTTC.

Only a few counts were recorded for this clone. This rearrangement joins TRBV9 to TRBJ2-2; TRBD2 agrees at 11 bases. The CDR3 runs to 16 residues. Germline CDR1 reads SGDLS; CDR2 reads YYNGEE. The V and J ends lost 3 bases and 1 base, in that order; junction bases with no gene match: 2. The CDR3 sequence is CASSAGTSGNTGELFF. The CDR3 nucleotides read TGTGCCAGCAGCGCCGGGACTAGCGGGAACACCGGGGAGCTGTTTTTT.

V and J are TRBV7-8 and TRBJ2-7; 9 bases fit TRBD1. This CDR3 is built from 16 residues. Losses at the gene ends were 3 bases for V and 6 bases for J; bases not matched to a gene: 12. Germline V gene data show CDR1 as SGHVS and CDR2 as FQNEAQ. CDR3 sequence (DNA): TGTGCCAGCAGCTTCCTTAGAGGGGGACAGGGTTCCGAGCAGTACTTC. Amino acids: CASSFLRGGQGSEQYF. Complete variable domain (other parts from reference TRBV7-8 and TRBJ2-7): GAGVSQSPRYKVAKRGQDVALRCDPISGHVSLFWYQQALGQGPEFLTYFQNEAQLDKSGLPSDRFFAERPEGSVSTLKIQRTQQEDSAVYLCASSFLRGGQGSEQYFGPGTRLTVT.

V gene TRBV28 combines with J gene TRBJ2-7; 9 bases are shared with TRBD2. This CDR3 comprises 15 residues. Unmatched junction bases numbered 18, after V lost 6 bases and J lost 12 bases. In germline, CDR1 is MDHEN, CDR2 SYDVKM. The CDR3 loop reads CASRPPAGGPSRRYF. In DNA, the CDR3 is TGTGCCAGCAGGCCCCCAGCGGGAGGCCCTTCACGGAGGTACTTC.

This clone was found a few times. The chain employs TRBV6-5 and TRBJ2-7; perhaps TRBD2 as D (6 bases). This CDR3 comprises 11 residues. The germline gives CDR1 MNHEY, CDR2 SVGAGI. Trimming pared 9 bases from V and 5 bases from J, leaving 11 bases between. The DNA for the CDR3 is TGTGCCAGTGGGAGGTTCGACGAGCAGTACTTC. As protein: CASGRFDEQYF.

The CDR3 bases are TGTGCCAGCAGCGTAGACGGGGGGAGCACCTACGAGCAGTACTTC. This sequence encodes CASSVDGGSTYEQYF. The chain has TRBV9 and TRBJ2-7; 7 nucleotides line up with TRBD2. V lost 0 bases to trimming and J lost 2 bases; unmatched junction nucleotides: 5. Germline CDR1 SGDLS, CDR2 YYNGEE. The CDR3 sequence is 15 residues long.